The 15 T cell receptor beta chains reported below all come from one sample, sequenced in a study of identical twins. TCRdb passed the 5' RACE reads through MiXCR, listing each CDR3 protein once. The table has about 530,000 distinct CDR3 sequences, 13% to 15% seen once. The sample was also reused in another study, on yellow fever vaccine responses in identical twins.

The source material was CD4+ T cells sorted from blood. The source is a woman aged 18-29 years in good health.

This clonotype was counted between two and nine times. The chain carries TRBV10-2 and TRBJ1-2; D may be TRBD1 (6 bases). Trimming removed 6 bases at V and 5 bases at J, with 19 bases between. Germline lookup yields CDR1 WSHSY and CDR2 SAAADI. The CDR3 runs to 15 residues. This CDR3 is CASSAGQTRGYGYTF. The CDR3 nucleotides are TGCGCCAGCAGCGCAGGACAGACTCGCGGGTATGGCTACACCTTC.

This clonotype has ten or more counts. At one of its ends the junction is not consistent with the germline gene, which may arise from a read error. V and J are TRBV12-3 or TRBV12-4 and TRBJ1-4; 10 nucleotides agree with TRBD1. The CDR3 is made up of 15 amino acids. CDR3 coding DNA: TGTGCCAGCAGTCTAGCCGGGACAGGGGACGAAAAACTGTTTTTT. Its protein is CASSLAGTGDEKLFF.

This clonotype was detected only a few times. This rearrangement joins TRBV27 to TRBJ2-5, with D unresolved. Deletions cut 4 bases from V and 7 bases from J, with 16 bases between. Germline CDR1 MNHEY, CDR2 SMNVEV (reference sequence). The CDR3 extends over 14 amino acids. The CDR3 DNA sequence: TGTGCCAGCAGTTCCCAGCGCCTCTTGCGGACCCAGTACTTC. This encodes CASSSQRLLRTQYF.

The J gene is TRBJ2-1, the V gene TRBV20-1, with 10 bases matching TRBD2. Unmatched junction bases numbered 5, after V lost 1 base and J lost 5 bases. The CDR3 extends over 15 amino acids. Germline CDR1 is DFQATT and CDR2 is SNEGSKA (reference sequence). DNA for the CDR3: TGCAGTGCTAGAGTAGGGACTAGCGCCCACAATGAGCAGTTCTTC. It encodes CSARVGTSAHNEQFF.

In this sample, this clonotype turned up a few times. DNA of the CDR3: TGTGCCAGCAGACCGGGACACCCCTCTTATGGCTACACCTTC. Protein sequence: CASRPGHPSYGYTF. The J gene is TRBJ1-2, the V gene TRBV21-1; the DNA was not used to check the table's D call, TRBD1. TRBV21-1 is a known pseudogene. CDR3 length: 14 residues.

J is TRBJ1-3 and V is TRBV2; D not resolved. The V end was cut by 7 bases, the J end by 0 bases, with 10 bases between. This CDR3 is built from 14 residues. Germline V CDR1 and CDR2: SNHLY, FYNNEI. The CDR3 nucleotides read TGTGCCAGCACACGGGAAAGCTCTGGAAACACCATATATTTT. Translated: CASTRESSGNTIYF.

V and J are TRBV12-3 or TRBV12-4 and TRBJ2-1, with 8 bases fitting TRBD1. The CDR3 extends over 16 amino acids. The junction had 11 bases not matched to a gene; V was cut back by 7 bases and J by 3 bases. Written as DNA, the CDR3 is TGTGCCAGCATTTTCAATCCGGACAGGGACTACAATGAGCAGTTCTTC. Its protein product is CASIFNPDRDYNEQFF.

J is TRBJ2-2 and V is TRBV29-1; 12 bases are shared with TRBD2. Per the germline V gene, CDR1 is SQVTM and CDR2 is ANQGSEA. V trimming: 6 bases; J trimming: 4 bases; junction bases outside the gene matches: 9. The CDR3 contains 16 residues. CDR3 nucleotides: TGCAGCGTATCGACTAGCGGGAGAGGTCCCACCGGGGAGCTGTTTTTT. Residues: CSVSTSGRGPTGELFF.

The CDR3 protein is CSASRLHRNTEAFF. As DNA, the CDR3 is TGCAGTGCTAGTAGATTACATAGGAACACTGAAGCTTTCTTT. The chain couples TRBV20-1 to TRBJ1-1; D unclear. Trimming took 3 bases from V and 1 from J, leaving 12 bases between them. Germline CDR1 is DFQATT and CDR2 is SNEGSKA (reference sequence). The CDR3 has 14 amino acids.

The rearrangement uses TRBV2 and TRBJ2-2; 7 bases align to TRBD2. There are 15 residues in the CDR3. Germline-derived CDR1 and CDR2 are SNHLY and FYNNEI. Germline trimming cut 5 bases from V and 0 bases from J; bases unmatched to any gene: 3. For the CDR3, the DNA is TGTGCCAGCAGTAAGACTAGCACGAACACCGGGGAGCTGTTTTTT. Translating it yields CASSKTSTNTGELFF.

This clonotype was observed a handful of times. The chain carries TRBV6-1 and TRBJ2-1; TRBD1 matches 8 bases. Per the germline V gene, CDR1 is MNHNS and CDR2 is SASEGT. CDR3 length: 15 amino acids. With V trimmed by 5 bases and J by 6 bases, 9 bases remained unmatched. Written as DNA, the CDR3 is TGTGCCAGCAGTACCCGGGACAGGTTAACCAATGAGCAGTTCTTC. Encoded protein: CASSTRDRLTNEQFF.

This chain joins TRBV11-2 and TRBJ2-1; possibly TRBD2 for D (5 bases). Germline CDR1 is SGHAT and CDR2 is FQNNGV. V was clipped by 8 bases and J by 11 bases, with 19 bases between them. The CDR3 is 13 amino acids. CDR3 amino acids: CASAGQLRQKQFF. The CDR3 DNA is TGTGCCAGCGCGGGCCAACTCAGGCAAAAGCAGTTCTTC. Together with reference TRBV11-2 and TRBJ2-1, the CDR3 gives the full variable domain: EAGVAQSPRYKIIEKRQSVAFWCNPISGHATLYWYQQILGQGPKLLIQFQNNGVVDDSQLPKDRFSAERLKGVDSTLKIQPAKLEDSAVYLCASAGQLRQKQFFGPGTRLTVL.

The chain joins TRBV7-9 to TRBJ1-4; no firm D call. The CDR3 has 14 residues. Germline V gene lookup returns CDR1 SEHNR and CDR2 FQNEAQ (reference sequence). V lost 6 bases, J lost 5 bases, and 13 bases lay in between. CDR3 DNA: TGTGCCAGCAGTTCTGAAAACGTGAATGAAAAACTGTTTTTT. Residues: CASSSENVNEKLFF.

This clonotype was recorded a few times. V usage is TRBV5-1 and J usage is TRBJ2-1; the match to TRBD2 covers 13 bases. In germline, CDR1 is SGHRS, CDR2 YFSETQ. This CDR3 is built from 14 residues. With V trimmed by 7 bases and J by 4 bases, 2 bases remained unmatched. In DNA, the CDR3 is TGCGCCAGCGGGACTAGCGGGGCTTACAATGAGCAGTTCTTC. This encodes CASGTSGAYNEQFF.

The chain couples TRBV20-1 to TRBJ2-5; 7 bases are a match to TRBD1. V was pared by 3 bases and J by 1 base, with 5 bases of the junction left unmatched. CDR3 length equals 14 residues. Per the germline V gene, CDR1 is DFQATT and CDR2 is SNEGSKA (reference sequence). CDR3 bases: TGCAGTGCTAGTCGACAGGGTGGCCAAGAGACCCAGTACTTC. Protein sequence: CSASRQGGQETQYF.